This T cell receptor beta chain was sequenced in a study of shared clonotypes between healthy human individuals. In regard to this clone: Antigen unknown.

CDR1 SGDLS and CDR2 YYNGEE come from the germline V gene. The germline V and J ends were trimmed by 0 bases and 7 bases, with 13 bases remaining between them. This CDR3 contains 15 residues. In the sorted-subset replicate PCRs, 200 ng DNA, 25,000 to 35,000 T cell genomes, was used. Sequenced by immunoSEQ multiplex PCR; TCRdb stores in-frame clones only, minus some. The repertoire has about 1.1 million clones, approximately 80% of them found once; the top ten carry 0.89%. Study-level results: The study generally estimated greater richness for naive than memory subsets.

The rearrangement links TRBV9 to TRBJ1-4; D is unclear. The specimen sequenced was memory CD4+ T cells from PBMCs. Subset denoted: CD45RA-negative fraction. The source of this sequence is a man younger than 30 in good health. Some clones in this sample may be carry-over from other donors' samples. The CDR3, as DNA: TGTGCCAGCAGCGTAGGGGGAGCCGGCGGTGAAAAACTGTTTTTT. Residues: CASSVGGAGGEKLFF.